This record concerns one TCR beta chain sequence. The antigen remains unidentified. The CDR3 loop spans 14 amino acids. Germline V CDR1 and CDR2: GTSNPN, SVGIG (reference sequence). The V gene lost 4 bases and the J gene lost 0 bases, with 10 bases spanning the gap. This sample was included in a study of blood T cells in healthy people across ages. General study results and limits: Strong correlation linked observed beta diversity and percent naive T cells.

Through a sample-barcoded 5' primer and a J-beta primer mix, a second PCR was run for roughly 7 to 12 cycles. TCRdb analysed the 5' RACE reads with MiXCR anew, one entry per CDR3 protein. This sample has more than 1 million distinct CDR3 sequences, with over 35% found just once. Each sample gave at least 6.5 million isolated PBMCs. The TCR was taken from a woman in her fifties or sixties in good health. The V and J genes are TRBV30 and TRBJ1-5; D is undetermined. Sequencing was done on a sample of blood. The CDR3 protein is CAWNGRDSNQPQHF. The CDR3 coding sequence is TGTGCCTGGAATGGACGGGATAGCAATCAGCCCCAGCATTTT.